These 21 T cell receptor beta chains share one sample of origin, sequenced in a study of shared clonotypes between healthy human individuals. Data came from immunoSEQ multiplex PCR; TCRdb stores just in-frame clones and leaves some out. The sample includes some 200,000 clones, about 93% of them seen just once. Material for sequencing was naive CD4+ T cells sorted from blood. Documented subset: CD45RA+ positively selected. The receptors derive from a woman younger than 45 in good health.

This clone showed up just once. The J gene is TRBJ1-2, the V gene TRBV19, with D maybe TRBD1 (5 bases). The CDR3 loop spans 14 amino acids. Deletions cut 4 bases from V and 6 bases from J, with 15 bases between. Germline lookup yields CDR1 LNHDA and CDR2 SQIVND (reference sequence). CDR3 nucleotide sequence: TGTGCCAGTAGTACCAACAGGCCTCGGGATGGCTACACCTTC. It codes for CASSTNRPRDGYTF.

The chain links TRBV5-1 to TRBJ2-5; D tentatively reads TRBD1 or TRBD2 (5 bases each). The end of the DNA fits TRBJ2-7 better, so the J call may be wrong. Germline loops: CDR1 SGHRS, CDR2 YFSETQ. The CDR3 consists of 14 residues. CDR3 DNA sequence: TGCGCCAGCTCCCGGGGCGAAACCCTCTACGAGCAGTACTTC. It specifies CASSRGETLYEQYF.

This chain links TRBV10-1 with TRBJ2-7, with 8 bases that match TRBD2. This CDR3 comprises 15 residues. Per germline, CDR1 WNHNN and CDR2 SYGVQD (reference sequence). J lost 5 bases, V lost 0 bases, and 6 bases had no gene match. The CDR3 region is CASSESSSGRNEQYF. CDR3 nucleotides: TGCGCCAGCAGTGAGTCATCAAGCGGGAGAAACGAGCAGTACTTC.

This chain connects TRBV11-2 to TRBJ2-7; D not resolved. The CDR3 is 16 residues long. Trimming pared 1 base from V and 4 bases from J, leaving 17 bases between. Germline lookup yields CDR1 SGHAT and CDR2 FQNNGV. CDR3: CASSLGSSSSHYEQYF. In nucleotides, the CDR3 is TGTGCCAGCAGCTTAGGTAGTAGCTCCTCTCATTACGAGCAGTACTTC.

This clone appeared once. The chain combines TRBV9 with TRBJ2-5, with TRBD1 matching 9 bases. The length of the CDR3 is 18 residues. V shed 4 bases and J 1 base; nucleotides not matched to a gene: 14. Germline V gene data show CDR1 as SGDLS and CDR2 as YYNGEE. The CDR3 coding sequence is TGTGCCAGCAGCACCGGGACAGGGTCAAACCTTTTCCAAGAGACCCAGTACTTC. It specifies CASSTGTGSNLFQETQYF.

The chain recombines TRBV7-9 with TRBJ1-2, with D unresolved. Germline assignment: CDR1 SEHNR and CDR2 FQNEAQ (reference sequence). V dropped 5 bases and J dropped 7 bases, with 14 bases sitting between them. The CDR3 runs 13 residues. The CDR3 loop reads CASSPQIKGGYTF. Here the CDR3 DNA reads TGTGCCAGCAGCCCCCAGATTAAGGGTGGCTACACCTTC. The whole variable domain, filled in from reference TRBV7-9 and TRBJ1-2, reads DTGVSQNPRHKITKRGQNVTFRCDPISEHNRLYWYRQTLGQGPEFLTYFQNEAQLEKSRLLSDRFSAERPKGSFSTLEIQRTEQGDSAMYLCASSPQIKGGYTFGSGTRLTVV.

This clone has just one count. Here the CDR3 reads CASSLPGRNTEAFF. The CDR3 DNA reads as TGTGCCAGCAGTTTACCGGGTAGAAACACTGAAGCTTTCTTT. This rearrangement joins TRBV28 to TRBJ1-1; D is uncertain. This CDR3 contains 14 residues. V lost 2 bases, J lost 2 bases, and 9 bases lay in between. Germline CDR1 MDHEN, CDR2 SYDVKM.

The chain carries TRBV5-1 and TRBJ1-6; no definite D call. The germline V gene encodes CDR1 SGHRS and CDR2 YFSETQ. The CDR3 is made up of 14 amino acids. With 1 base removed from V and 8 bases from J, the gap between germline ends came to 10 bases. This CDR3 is CASSLSADDSPLHF. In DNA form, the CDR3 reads TGCGCCAGCAGCTTGTCGGCAGACGATTCACCCCTCCACTTT.

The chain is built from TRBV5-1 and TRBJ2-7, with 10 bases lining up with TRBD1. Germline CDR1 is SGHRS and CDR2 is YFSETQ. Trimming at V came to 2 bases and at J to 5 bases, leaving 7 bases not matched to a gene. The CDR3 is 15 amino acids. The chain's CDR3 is CASSFRDRGFDEQYF. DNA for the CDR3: TGCGCCAGCAGCTTCCGGGACAGGGGTTTCGACGAGCAGTACTTC.

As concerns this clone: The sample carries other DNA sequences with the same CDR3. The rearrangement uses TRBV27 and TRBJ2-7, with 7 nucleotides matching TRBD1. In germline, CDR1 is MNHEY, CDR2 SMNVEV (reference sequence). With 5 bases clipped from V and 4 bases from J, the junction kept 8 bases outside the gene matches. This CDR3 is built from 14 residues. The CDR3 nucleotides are TGTGCCAGCAGTCCAAGGACAGGAGGTTACGAGCAGTACTTC. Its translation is CASSPRTGGYEQYF.

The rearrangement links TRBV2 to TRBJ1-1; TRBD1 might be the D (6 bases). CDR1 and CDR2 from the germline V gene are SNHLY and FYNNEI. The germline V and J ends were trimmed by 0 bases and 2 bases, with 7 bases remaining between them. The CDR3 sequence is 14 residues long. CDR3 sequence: CASSEARGNTEAFF. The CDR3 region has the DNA TGTGCCAGCAGTGAAGCCAGGGGCAACACTGAAGCTTTCTTT.

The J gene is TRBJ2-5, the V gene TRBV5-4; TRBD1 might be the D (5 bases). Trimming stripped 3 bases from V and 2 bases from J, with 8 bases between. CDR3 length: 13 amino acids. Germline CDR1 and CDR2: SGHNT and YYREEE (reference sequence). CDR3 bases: TGTGCCAGCAGCTCGACAGTTCAAGAGACCCAGTACTTC. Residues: CASSSTVQETQYF.

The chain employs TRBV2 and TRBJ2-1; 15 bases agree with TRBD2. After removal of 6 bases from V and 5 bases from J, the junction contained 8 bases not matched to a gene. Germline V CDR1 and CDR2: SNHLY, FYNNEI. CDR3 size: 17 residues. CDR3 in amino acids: CASSHRTSGRANNEQFF. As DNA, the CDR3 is TGTGCCAGCAGCCATCGGACTAGCGGGAGGGCCAACAATGAGCAGTTCTTC.

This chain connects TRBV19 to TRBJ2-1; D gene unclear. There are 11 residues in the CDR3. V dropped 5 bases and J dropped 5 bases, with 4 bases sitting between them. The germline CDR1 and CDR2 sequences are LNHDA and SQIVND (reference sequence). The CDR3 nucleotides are TGTGCCAGTAGTCGGGACAATGAGCAGTTCTTC. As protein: CASSRDNEQFF.

CDR3 coding DNA: TGTGCCAGCAGCTTTTGGAGGCAGGGGGTGAAATTGTTAGCTACGCAGTATTTT. It is translated as CASSFWRQGVKLLATQYF. The J gene is TRBJ2-3, the V gene TRBV13; the match to TRBD1 covers 7 bases. V gave up 3 bases and J gave up 8 bases; unmatched junction bases: 20. The CDR3 loop spans 18 amino acids. Germline V lookup: CDR1 PRHDT, CDR2 FYEKMQ (reference sequence).

CDR3 bases: TGCGCCAGCAGCTTGGCCAAGGAGGCCGCCTCCTACGAGCAGTACTTC. It translates to CASSLAKEAASYEQYF. This chain joins TRBV5-1 and TRBJ2-7; TRBD2 might be the D (5 bases). The CDR3 totals 16 residues. Germline-derived CDR1 and CDR2 are SGHRS and YFSETQ. Trimming cost V 0 bases and J 0 bases, with 13 bases left between them.

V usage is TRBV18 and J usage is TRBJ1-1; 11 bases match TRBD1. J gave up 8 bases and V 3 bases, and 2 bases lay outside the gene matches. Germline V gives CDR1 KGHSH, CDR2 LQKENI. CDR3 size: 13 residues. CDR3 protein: CASSPRDRGEAFF. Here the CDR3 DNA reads TGTGCCAGCTCACCTCGGGACAGGGGGGAAGCTTTCTTT.

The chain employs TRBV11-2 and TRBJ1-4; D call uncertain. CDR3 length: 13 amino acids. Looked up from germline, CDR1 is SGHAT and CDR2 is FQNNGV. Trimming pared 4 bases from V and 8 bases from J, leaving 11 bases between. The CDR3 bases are TGTGCCAGCAGCTCATACCGGCGGGAAAAACTGTTTTTT. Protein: CASSSYRREKLFF.

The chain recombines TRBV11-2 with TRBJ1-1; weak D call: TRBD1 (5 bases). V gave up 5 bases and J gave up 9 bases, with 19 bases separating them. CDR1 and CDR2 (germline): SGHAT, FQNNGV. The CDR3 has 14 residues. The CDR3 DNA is TGTGCCAGCAGCGGCCGAAGGGCCGAGGGGAAAGCTTTCTTT. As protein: CASSGRRAEGKAFF. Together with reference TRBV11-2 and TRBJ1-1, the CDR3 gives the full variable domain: EAGVAQSPRYKIIEKRQSVAFWCNPISGHATLYWYQQILGQGPKLLIQFQNNGVVDDSQLPKDRFSAERLKGVDSTLKIQPAKLEDSAVYLCASSGRRAEGKAFFGQGTRLTVV.

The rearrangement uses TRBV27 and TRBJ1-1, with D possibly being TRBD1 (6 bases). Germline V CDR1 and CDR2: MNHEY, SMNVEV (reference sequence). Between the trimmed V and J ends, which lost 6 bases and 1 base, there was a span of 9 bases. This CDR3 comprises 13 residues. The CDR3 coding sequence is TGTGCCAGCAGAACACAGGGGAACACTGAAGCTTTCTTT. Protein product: CASRTQGNTEAFF.

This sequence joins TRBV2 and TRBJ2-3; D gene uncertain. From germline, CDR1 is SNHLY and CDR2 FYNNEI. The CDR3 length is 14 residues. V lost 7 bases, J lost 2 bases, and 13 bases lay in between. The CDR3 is CASTRQLYTDTQYF. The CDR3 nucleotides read TGTGCCAGCACTCGGCAGCTCTACACAGATACGCAGTATTTT.